This entry concerns a single T cell receptor beta chain. These data originate in a study of cytomegalovirus exposure and HLA in healthy donors. Use of 60 Vbeta and 13 Jbeta primers characterized the PCR. The protocol was immunoSEQ multiplex PCR, while the TCRdb copy is restricted to in-frame clones and leaves out a portion. The sample gives 150,000 or so clones, over 70% of which show up once; roughly 2.2% is in the top ten. The origin of this receptor is a man aged 25-40 years in good health and CMV-seronegative. The sample consisted of PBMCs.

CDR3 DNA sequence: TGTGCCAGCAGCCCTTCGACAGGCCGAAATGAAAAACTGTTTTTT. Protein sequence: CASSPSTGRNEKLFF. The V gene is TRBV7-6, the J gene TRBJ1-4, with D perhaps TRBD1 (6 bases). The CDR3 contains 15 residues. Germline V gene lookup returns CDR1 SGHVS and CDR2 FNYEAQ. Trimming took off 5 bases at V and 5 bases at J, with 15 bases between the two ends. The whole variable domain, remainder taken from reference TRBV7-6 and TRBJ1-4, is GAGVSQSPRYKVTKRGQDVALRCDPISGHVSLYWYRQALGQGPEFLTYFNYEAQQDKSGLPNDRFSAERPEGSISTLTIQRTEQRDSAMYRCASSPSTGRNEKLFFGSGTQLSVL.